The clone carrying this T cell receptor beta chain was seen a handful of times. This specimen comes from a study of blood T cells in healthy people across ages. This CDR3 is built from 15 residues. CDR1 and CDR2 (germline): GTSNPN, SVGIG (reference sequence). V lost 5 bases to trimming and J lost 3 bases; unmatched junction nucleotides: 12. Primers used in a second PCR of roughly 6 to 12 cycles were a sample-barcoded 5' primer and a J-beta primer mix. TCRdb reprocessed the 5' RACE reads via MiXCR and lists one record per CDR3 protein. The sample holds approximately 1,700,000 distinct CDR3 sequences, 30% to 40% seen once.

The sample consisted of blood. This clonotype originated in a human donor in good health. The rearrangement joins TRBV30 to TRBJ2-7; 8 bases are shared with TRBD1. The CDR3 nucleotides are TGTGCCTGGGAGCTCTCGGACAGGGAAGTCTACGAGCAGTACTTC. Its translation is CAWELSDREVYEQYF. Full variable domain (missing parts from reference TRBV30 and TRBJ2-7): SQTIHQWPATLVQPVGSPLSLECTVEGTSNPNLYWYRQAAGRGLQLLFYSVGIGQISSEVPQNLSASRPQDRQFILSSKKLLLSDSGFYLCAWELSDREVYEQYFGPGTRLTVT.